The 20 T cell receptor beta chains below all came from one sample that was sequenced in a study of beta chain features in type 1 diabetes. Antigens of these TCRs are unknown. Expressed TCRB transcripts were sequenced, since all the RNA that had been isolated was reverse transcribed. TCRdb's copy holds only in-frame clones and misses some; the assay was immunoSEQ multiplex PCR. Among 250,000 to 300,000 clones listed, 13% to 15% were seen once. General study points: Moderately but significantly shorter TCRB CDR3s were found in Type 1 diabetes patients in all four CD4+ subsets.

Sequenced sample: naive CD4+ T cells from blood. These receptor sequences come from a man between 25 and 39 years old with type 1 diabetes.

This chain joins TRBV27 and TRBJ2-3, with a tentative D call TRBD1 (5 bases). Germline V gene lookup returns CDR1 MNHEY and CDR2 SMNVEV (reference sequence). V gave up 10 bases and J gave up 2 bases, with 10 bases separating them. CDR3 length equals 12 residues. The CDR3 nucleotides read TGTGCCACCGTCAGGGTCACAGATACGCAGTATTTT. Protein product: CATVRVTDTQYF.

This clone came up a few times. The V gene is TRBV5-4, the J gene TRBJ2-3; 12 bases are a match to TRBD2. The V segment lost 4 bases and the J segment 4 bases; nucleotides outside the gene matches: 4. CDR1 and CDR2 from the germline V gene are SGHNT and YYREEE (reference sequence). This CDR3 is 15 amino acids long. The CDR3 is CASSLAGGPSDTQYF. CDR3 nucleotides: TGTGCCAGCAGCCTAGCGGGAGGGCCTTCAGATACGCAGTATTTT.

There are a few counts of this clone. The rearrangement links TRBV29-1 to TRBJ2-3, with 11 bases fitting TRBD2. V was clipped by 3 bases and J by 9 bases; unmatched bases: 5. The CDR3 is made up of 13 amino acids. Germline V CDR1 and CDR2: SQVTM, ANQGSEA. CDR3 region: CSVDGLAGGTQYF. CDR3 nucleotides: TGCAGCGTTGATGGTCTAGCGGGAGGAACGCAGTATTTT.

The table lists this clone with a few counts. The V and J genes are TRBV30 and TRBJ2-6, with 8 bases fitting TRBD1. The V and J ends lost 7 bases and 0 bases, in that order; junction bases with no gene match: 5. Germline CDR1 and CDR2: GTSNPN and SVGIG (reference sequence). The CDR3 loop spans 15 amino acids. The CDR3 sequence is CAFGQGSSGANVLTF. Here the CDR3 DNA reads TGTGCCTTTGGACAGGGATCCTCTGGGGCCAACGTCCTGACTTTC.

This clone was seen a handful of times. This sequence joins TRBV10-3 and TRBJ1-1; TRBD1 matches at 8 bases. Trimming took 0 bases from V and 11 from J; bases not matched to a gene: 14. The CDR3 is 16 amino acids. Germline V lookup: CDR1 ENHRY, CDR2 SYGVKD. The CDR3 spells CAISESPGQGKTGAFF. CDR3 bases: TGTGCCATCAGTGAGTCGCCCGGACAGGGTAAAACGGGCGCTTTCTTT.

The chain uses TRBV6-6 and TRBJ2-7; 8 nucleotides line up with TRBD2. Trimming at V came to 2 bases and at J to 0 bases, leaving 6 bases not matched to a gene. The CDR3 contains 16 residues. CDR1 and CDR2 (germline): MNHNY, SVGAGI (reference sequence). The CDR3 protein is CASSYPQRESSYEQYF. The DNA of the CDR3 is TGTGCCAGCAGTTACCCCCAGCGGGAGAGCTCCTACGAGCAGTACTTC.

This CDR3 reads CASSVAEGSGEQYF. The CDR3 DNA reads TGTGCCAGCAGCGTAGCGGAGGGTTCGGGCGAGCAGTACTTC. The chain uses TRBV9 and TRBJ2-7; D is perhaps TRBD2 (6 bases). The germline V gene has CDR1 SGDLS and CDR2 YYNGEE. The CDR3 has 14 residues. V lost 0 bases, J lost 6 bases, and 13 bases lay in between.

The chain uses TRBV7-2 and TRBJ1-5; no clear D gene. V was trimmed by 0 bases and J by 4 bases, leaving 7 bases between them. Germline CDR1 reads SGHTA; CDR2 reads FQGNSA. There are 14 residues in the CDR3. The chain's CDR3 is CASSLAHLNQPQHF. In DNA form, the CDR3 reads TGTGCCAGCAGCTTAGCCCACCTAAATCAGCCCCAGCATTTT.

This clone was observed a handful of times. The chain joins TRBV19 to TRBJ1-4; possible D gene TRBD1, 6 bases. With 0 bases removed from V and 10 bases from J, the gap between germline ends came to 9 bases. There are 13 residues in the CDR3. In germline, CDR1 is LNHDA, CDR2 SQIVND (reference sequence). This CDR3 reads CASSIETGGKLFF. In DNA, the CDR3 is TGTGCCAGTAGTATAGAGACAGGCGGAAAACTGTTTTTT.

The chain carries TRBV18 and TRBJ2-1; 9 bases are shared with TRBD2. This CDR3 has 15 amino acids. With V trimmed by 5 bases and J by 7 bases, 9 bases remained unmatched. In germline, CDR1 is KGHSH, CDR2 LQKENI. CDR3 in DNA: TGTGCCAGCTCAACTCCCGGGACTAGCTTTAATGAGCAGTTCTTC. As protein: CASSTPGTSFNEQFF.

The chain has TRBV4-3 and TRBJ2-1, with 12 bases aligning to TRBD2. The CDR3 sequence is 17 residues long. Looked up from germline, CDR1 is LGHNA and CDR2 is YSLEER. V shed 5 bases, J shed 8 bases, and the junction held 13 bases outside the gene matches. CDR3 residues: CASSTIRTSGIVYEQFF. CDR3 nucleotides: TGCGCCAGCAGCACAATCCGGACTAGCGGGATTGTATATGAGCAGTTCTTC.

The chain recombines TRBV11-2 with TRBJ2-5, with TRBD1 matching over 10 bases. The CDR3 is 16 residues long. J gave up 2 bases and V 3 bases, and 6 bases lay outside the gene matches. Germline V gene lookup returns CDR1 SGHAT and CDR2 FQNNGV. The chain's CDR3 is CASSLLGQGTQETQYF. For the CDR3, the DNA is TGTGCCAGCAGCTTGTTGGGACAGGGGACTCAAGAGACCCAGTACTTC. Filled out from reference TRBV11-2 and TRBJ2-5, the complete variable domain reads EAGVAQSPRYKIIEKRQSVAFWCNPISGHATLYWYQQILGQGPKLLIQFQNNGVVDDSQLPKDRFSAERLKGVDSTLKIQPAKLEDSAVYLCASSLLGQGTQETQYFGPGTRLLVL.

This clone came up a few times. The chain is built from TRBV19 and TRBJ2-5; D may be TRBD2 (5 bases). There are 13 residues in the CDR3. Germline CDR1 and CDR2: LNHDA and SQIVND (reference sequence). V was pared by 5 bases and J by 5 bases, with 12 bases between. The CDR3: CASSALTTETQYF. As DNA, the CDR3 is TGTGCCAGTAGTGCCTTGACTACGGAGACCCAGTACTTC. Variable domain in full (rest from reference TRBV19 and TRBJ2-5): DGGITQSPKYLFRKEGQNVTLSCEQNLNHDAMYWYRQDPGQGLRLIYYSQIVNDFQKGDIAEGYSVSREKKESFPLTVTSAQKNPTAFYLCASSALTTETQYFGPGTRLLVL.

This clone was counted between two and nine times. V usage is TRBV2 and J usage is TRBJ2-5, with 8 bases lining up with TRBD2. The CDR3 totals 15 residues. CDR1 and CDR2 (germline): SNHLY, FYNNEI. The junction had 8 bases not matched to a gene; V was cut back by 7 bases and J by 1 base. Here the CDR3 reads CASIPGLGRQETQYF. In DNA form, the CDR3 reads TGTGCCAGCATCCCGGGACTAGGGCGCCAAGAGACCCAGTACTTC.

This chain connects TRBV6-1 to TRBJ2-7; maybe TRBD1 (6 bases). Germline V gene data show CDR1 as MNHNS and CDR2 as SASEGT. V lost 3 bases and J lost 5, with 14 bases in between. The CDR3 is made up of 14 amino acids. CDR3 coding DNA: TGTGCCAGCAGTGAGGGCAGGGGCGACCACGAGCAGTACTTC. This codes for CASSEGRGDHEQYF.

This clone was observed a single time. V and J are TRBV5-1 and TRBJ2-7; 16 nucleotides match TRBD2. The CDR3 runs 16 residues. CDR1 SGHRS and CDR2 YFSETQ come from the germline V gene. Unmatched junction bases numbered 7, after V lost 4 bases and J lost 6 bases. The CDR3 sequence is CASSPGTSGRDREQYF. The CDR3, as DNA: TGCGCCAGCAGCCCGGGGACTAGCGGGAGGGACCGCGAGCAGTACTTC.

This clone was counted only a few times. This chain connects TRBV7-3 to TRBJ2-1; possible D gene TRBD2, 6 bases. CDR1 is SGHTA and CDR2 is FQGTGA in the germline V gene. The CDR3 is 14 amino acids. V was pared by 5 bases and J by 7 bases, with 15 bases between. CDR3 DNA sequence: TGTGCCAGCAGCCCGGCGGGACGCAAAAATGAGCAGTTCTTC. Translation gives CASSPAGRKNEQFF.

This clone was recorded a few times. The rearrangement joins TRBV4-2 to TRBJ2-1; the match to TRBD2 covers 8 bases. The CDR3 is 16 amino acids. In germline, CDR1 is LGHNA, CDR2 YNFKEQ. The V segment lost 1 base and the J segment 7 bases; nucleotides outside the gene matches: 9. In nucleotides, the CDR3 is TGTGCCAGCAGCCAAGCGGATATAGCGGGGAGTAATGAGCAGTTCTTC. Encoded protein: CASSQADIAGSNEQFF.

The chain has TRBV7-8 and TRBJ2-7; the match to TRBD1 covers 9 bases. Trimming removed 5 bases from V and 7 bases from J; junction bases left unmatched: 12. The germline CDR1 and CDR2 sequences are SGHVS and FQNEAQ. CDR3 length equals 15 residues. The CDR3 is CASSPTGTGREEQYF. For the CDR3, the DNA is TGTGCCAGCAGCCCCACCGGGACAGGGCGAGAGGAGCAGTACTTC.

This clone was seen more than once but under ten times. V usage is TRBV28 and J usage is TRBJ2-2; 9 positions match TRBD2. This CDR3 contains 15 residues. V was pared by 4 bases and J by 4 bases, with 4 bases of the junction left unmatched. The V gene's germline CDR1 is MDHEN and CDR2 SYDVKM. The CDR3: CASSSPGLATGELFF. CDR3 sequence (DNA): TGTGCCAGCAGTTCACCGGGACTAGCCACCGGGGAGCTGTTTTTT.